This record covers a single T cell receptor (beta chain). Generated by immunoSEQ multiplex PCR, the TCRdb table keeps only in-frame clones and is missing some. The sample lists some 130,000 clones; about 70% were seen once. The data originate from a study of blood T cell repertoires in COVID-19. Study details: Whether acute or convalescent, the COVID-19 samples came from the United States, Italy and Spain.

This CDR3 spans 16 amino acids. V lost 1 base, J lost 5 bases, and 14 bases lay in between. Per germline, CDR1 SEHNR and CDR2 FQNEAQ (reference sequence). The sequence came from a woman aged 70-85 years with acute or convalescent COVID-19. V usage is TRBV7-9 and J usage is TRBJ1-4; maybe TRBD1 (6 bases). Sequences were obtained from peripheral blood. The CDR3 sequence is CASSLGDTPWNEKLFF. The CDR3 nucleotides are TGTGCCAGCAGCTTAGGGGACACCCCTTGGAATGAAAAACTGTTTTTT.